This note documents a single T cell receptor beta chain sequence. In this sample, this clonotype turned up many times. Its cognate antigen has yet to be identified. Base quality data are lacking; no much larger clone is found one base away. Ophthalmopathy patients had moderately to severely active disease, Clinical Activity Score of at least 3, NOSPECS grade of at least 4, and duration under 3 months. The study excluded patients with uncontrolled infections, other autoimmune diseases, pregnancy or lactation. Diagnoses relied on clinical symptoms, serum thyroxine and TRAb, thyroid ultrasound and orbital computed tomography. PBMCs were isolated from 8 to 10 ml of fresh peripheral blood by Ficoll-Paque density gradient centrifugation. Total RNA was extracted using Trizol reagent, and RNA quality was assessed on an Agilent 2100 Bioanalyzer. This record comes from a study of T cells in Graves' hyperthyroidism and ophthalmopathy (dated by TCRdb to about 2019). About the full investigation: Peripheral blood was collected at initial diagnosis, before any treatment. The roughly 100 discovery patients were randomly split 7:3 into training and test sets. Once sampling was done, hyperthyroidism patients were given methimazole at a starting dose of 30 mg daily, whereas ophthalmopathy patients were given high-dose intravenous methylprednisolone. Prospective prediction of ophthalmopathy was tested in an independent validation cohort of fewer than 20 hyperthyroidism patients and 15 to 17 patients who later progressed to ophthalmopathy. According to the paper, TCR Vbeta CDR3 sequencing was carried out on 135 peripheral blood samples, which came from 40 to 45 ophthalmopathy, under 80 hyperthyroidism and roughly 17 progressor patients. The study also compared thyroid tissue and blood T-cell repertoires from about six Graves' hyperthyroidism patients. To identify TCR V-J signatures that set the groups apart, the researchers used a discovery cohort of 95 to 100 patients, made up of 43 with Graves' ophthalmopathy and some 56 with stable Graves' hyperthyroidism.

Amplification of TCR beta CDR3 regions was carried out from RNA transcripts. For the first round of RT-PCR on the TCR CDR3, the HTBI primer set was used together with the Qiagen OneStep RT-PCR kit. A second multiplex PCR round built the libraries, followed by size selection and purification. Sequencing of the libraries was done on an Illumina HiSeq2000 using paired-end 100 bp reads. The published analysis was carried out like this. SOAPnuke was used to process the raw data, with reads discarded if the reads contained adapters or uncalled bases, had a mean Phred below 15, or lacked an exact constant-primer or identifier match. High-quality paired reads were merged using COPE v1.2.5, and each unique nucleotide sequence was defined as a clonotype. MiTCR v1.1 was used to align clonotypes to the IMGT TRBV, TRBD and TRBJ reference segments. The analysis included only V-J combinations with a frequency above 0.0001, which together covered about 99% of the repertoires. A TCS score was defined as the ratio between F50 (clonal expansion) and ExV (chaos), using BLOSUM62-based TCRdist between CDR3 peptides within each V-J. Welch's t-statistics and random forest reduced several hundred V-J features to fewer than 15, which were used in a naive Bayes classifier (R e1071). In-frame beta chains were kept once TCRdb had trimmed the public reads at Q25 with fastp and called clones with MiXCR. CDR3 protein duplicates are merged, each entry listing the most common genes and DNA. TCRdb's processing, not the study's, gives the V and J calls here. Present in this sample are some 350,000 distinct CDR3 sequences, roughly 15% of which were seen just once. Of the sample, roughly a fifth is held by the ten largest clones.

Study-wide findings and limitations: Sample size was not statistically predetermined, and blinding of investigators to group allocation was not performed. In validation, the model predicted progression to ophthalmopathy a median of roughly 6.2 months before onset, with about 64% sensitivity and 72.22% specificity. A 13 V-J signature model separated ophthalmopathy from stable hyperthyroidism, with 87.88% sensitivity and 81% to 83% specificity in cross-validation and 80%/75% in testing. Blood samples also contained most of the expanded thyroid clonotypes (frequency above 0.001), which suggests that blood repertoires may reflect thyroid immune responses.

The sequenced sample consisted of blood. The receptor was derived from a woman in her fifties or sixties with Graves' ophthalmopathy.

The sequenced DNA: TGCAGTGGACGACAGGGGGTAGATACGCAGTATTTT. Translated, it reads CSGRQGVDTQYF. The chain employs TRBV20-1 and TRBJ2-3, with 9 bases matching TRBD1. CDR1 and CDR2 were assigned from the germline V gene (reference sequence) as DFQATT and SNEGSKA. From the cysteine through the phenylalanine, the CDR3 covers 12 amino acids. The retained sequence is limited to the CDR3, 36 bases, with the frame set at the first base. Compared with germline, V lacks 7 bases and J lacks 5 bases; bases without a gene match: 4.